This T cell receptor beta chain was obtained from a study of T cell responses to AZD1222 COVID-19 vaccine. CDR1 and CDR2 from the germline V gene are KGHSH and LQKENI. V was pared by 4 bases and J by 0 bases, with 16 bases between. There are 17 residues in the CDR3. Points on this clone: Its antigen remains unknown.

Sequenced by immunoSEQ multiplex PCR; TCRdb stores in-frame clones only, minus some. The sample yields more than 150,000 clones, more than 85% seen once. General study findings and limits: Spike regions recognized by vaccine-associated CD4 TCRs spanned the protein, led by 160-218 and 743-854.

This sequence joins TRBV18 and TRBJ2-4, with a possible D match to TRBD2 (6 bases). The source was peripheral blood, collected 28 days after the second AZD1222 dose. The TCR sequence derives from an adult who received the AZD1222 COVID-19 vaccine. The CDR3 spells CASSRSGDSLAKNIQYF. CDR3 sequence (DNA): TGTGCCAGCTCACGGTCTGGGGACTCGCTAGCCAAAAACATTCAGTACTTC.